These T cell receptor beta chains were read from a single sample in a study of T cell responses to AZD1222 COVID-19 vaccine. Some clones are missing from TCRdb's copy, which holds only in-frame ones; the method was immunoSEQ multiplex PCR. The repertoire holds 100,000 to 130,000 clones, with about 92% as singletons. The sample in question was peripheral blood, obtained on day 0 of MenACWY control vaccination. The receptors come from an adult in good health. CDR3s include the opening cysteine and the closing phenylalanine or tryptophan. Fields, in order: V gene, clone size, J gene, D gene, CDR3 DNA, CDR3 protein. A D gene is named only where the DNA matches it firmly. Size tells how often a clone was seen (once, few, many) or the class of an expanded clone, and some rows leave it out.

>TRBV5-1|NA|TRBJ2-2|TRBD1
TGCGCCAGCAGCCTTGTACAGGGGGCCGGGGAGCTGTTTTTT
CASSLVQGAGELFF
>TRBV5-1|once|TRBJ2-7|TRBD2
TGCGCCAGCAGCGCGCGACTAGCGGGGGGCTACGAGCAGTACTTC
CASSARLAGGYEQYF
>TRBV6-5|NA|TRBJ1-1|NA
TGTGCCAGCAGGCCCGGGGGAAGCACTGAAGCTTTCTTT
CASRPGGSTEAFF
>TRBV6-2/TRBV6-3|once|TRBJ1-1|NA
TGTGCCAGCAGTTACGGAGGGGCCCAGAACACTGAAGCTTTCTTT
CASSYGGAQNTEAFF
>TRBV9|NA|TRBJ1-5|TRBD1
TGTGCCAGCAGCGCCGGGACAGGGGTTCAGCCCCAGCATTTT
CASSAGTGVQPQHF
>TRBV6-2/TRBV6-3|NA|TRBJ2-7|NA
TGTGCCAGCAGTTACGGGGGACTCTACGAGCAGTACTTC
CASSYGGLYEQYF
>TRBV7-2|NA|TRBJ1-2|NA
TGTGCCAGCAGCTTGGGGTCGGGTTATGGTGGCTACACCTTC
CASSLGSGYGGYTF
>TRBV9|NA|TRBJ2-7|NA
TGTGCCAGCAGCGTAGAGGGTCTGGGAAAGGAGTACTTC
CASSVEGLGKEYF
>TRBV5-1|NA|TRBJ2-7|NA
TGCGCCAGCAGAAGATTAGGGATGTACGAGCAGTACTTC
CASRRLGMYEQYF
>TRBV5-6|NA|TRBJ1-2|NA
TGTGCCAGCAGCGCAACCGGGCCCATTTACACCTTC
CASSATGPIYTF
>TRBV6-1|NA|TRBJ1-3|NA
TGTGCCAGCAGTGAAGGAGCCTCTGGAAACACCATATATTTT
CASSEGASGNTIYF
>TRBV2|NA|TRBJ1-5|NA
TGTGCCAGCAGTGAAGTGGCCGGGCGTCAGCCCCAGCATTTT
CASSEVAGRQPQHF
>TRBV2|once|TRBJ1-4|NA
TGTGCCAGCCAAACAGGTGCTATAAGCGAAAAACTGTTTTTT
CASQTGAISEKLFF
>TRBV30|NA|TRBJ1-4|NA
TGTGCCTGGAGTGTACTTGGCACTAATGAAAAACTGTTTTTT
CAWSVLGTNEKLFF
>TRBV10-3|NA|TRBJ1-3|TRBD1
TGTGCCATCAGTGAGTCCGGACAGGCTAGCTCTGGAAACACCATATATTTT
CAISESGQASSGNTIYF
>TRBV28|NA|TRBJ2-5|TRBD1
TGTGCCAGCAGCGAAACAGGGGGCCTAAGGGAGACCCAGTACTTC
CASSETGGLRETQYF
>TRBV29-1|once|TRBJ2-5|TRBD2
TGCAGCGTTGAACCCGGGGGGGCCCGGGAGACCCAGTACTTC
CSVEPGGARETQYF
>TRBV11-2|NA|TRBJ2-3|NA
TGTGCCAGCAGCTTCACGGGCACAGATACGCAGTATTTT
CASSFTGTDTQYF
>TRBV5-1|once|TRBJ1-6|TRBD1
TGCGCCAGCAGTCGACAGGGAGACTATAATTCACCCCTCCACTTT
CASSRQGDYNSPLHF
>TRBV6-5|NA|TRBJ2-7|NA
TGTGCCACCCTTGGGGCAGGGCACTACGAGCAGTACTTC
CATLGAGHYEQYF